The 9 T cell receptor beta chains below were found in one sample sequenced in a study of T cells in Graves' hyperthyroidism and ophthalmopathy (dated by TCRdb to about 2019). Receptor libraries were prepared by multiplex PCR. Sequencing took place on an Illumina HiSeq 2000. Amplification of TCR beta CDR3 regions was carried out from RNA transcripts. The first round of RT-PCR for the TCR CDR3 was performed with the HTBI primer set and the Qiagen OneStep RT-PCR kit. The raw public data were reprocessed by TCRdb itself: fastp quality trimming at Q25, MiXCR clonotype calling, in-frame beta chains only. Every distinct CDR3 protein forms one entry, paired with its most common genes and DNA. For this sample the table gives about 330,000 distinct CDR3 sequences, of which roughly 13% were detected only once. Together, the top ten hold 34% of the sample. The specimen was blood. These receptors all come from a woman in her 40s with Graves' ophthalmopathy.

Details on this clonotype: This may arise from a read error, as a much more abundant clone is one base away. The chain joins TRBV5-4 to TRBJ2-7; D is unresolved. The CDR3 contains 13 residues. V lost 10 bases, J lost 5 bases, and 19 bases lay in between. CDR1 SGHNT and CDR2 YYREEE come from the germline V gene (reference sequence). The CDR3 reads CAGTPRPSDEQYF. In DNA form, the CDR3 reads TGTGCCGGCACCCCCAGACCCAGCGACGAGCAGTACTTC.

Ten or more counts support this clonotype. J is TRBJ1-5 and V is TRBV6-1, with a tentative D call TRBD1 (6 bases). The length of the CDR3 is 14 residues. Germline V gene data show CDR1 as MNHNS and CDR2 as SASEGT. The V gene lost 6 bases and the J gene lost 5 bases, with 14 bases spanning the gap. CDR3 DNA sequence: TGTGCCAGCAGGCCGGGACAAGATCATCAGCCCCAGCATTTT. Its translation: CASRPGQDHQPQHF.

This chain connects TRBV12-3 or TRBV12-4 to TRBJ1-3, with D possibly being TRBD1 (5 bases). V was clipped by 5 bases and J by 0 bases, with 14 bases between them. CDR3 length: 16 amino acids. The CDR3 DNA is TGTGCCAGCAGTACGGGACCGCCGAGCTCTGGAAACACCATATATTTT. Amino acids: CASSTGPPSSGNTIYF.

This clonotype occurred many times. The chain joins TRBV19 to TRBJ1-1; the D is unclear. CDR1 and CDR2 (germline): LNHDA, SQIVND (reference sequence). V lost 7 bases, J lost 0 bases, and 21 bases lay in between. This CDR3 region has 17 residues. CDR3 residues: CASTWGGSPFMNTEAFF. As DNA, the CDR3 is TGTGCCAGTACCTGGGGAGGCAGCCCTTTCATGAACACTGAAGCTTTCTTT.

In its sample, this clonotype was seen many times. The chain uses TRBV27 and TRBJ1-5, with 8 bases aligning to TRBD1. Germline V CDR1 and CDR2: MNHEY, SMNVEV (reference sequence). The CDR3 covers 13 residues. Trimming at V came to 3 bases and at J to 7 bases, leaving 2 bases not matched to a gene. CDR3 coding DNA: TGTGCCAGCAGTTTCGACAGGGGCCAGCCCCAGCATTTT. It yields the protein CASSFDRGQPQHF.

The chain uses TRBV20-1 and TRBJ2-7; D is perhaps TRBD1 (6 bases). The CDR3 has 13 residues. Germline CDR1 DFQATT, CDR2 SNEGSKA (reference sequence). V was pared by 3 bases and J by 2 bases, with 11 bases between. CDR3 in amino acids: CSASPGQTYEQYF. The CDR3 nucleotides are TGCAGTGCTAGCCCGGGACAAACCTACGAGCAGTACTTC.

This clonotype was recorded many times. The chain employs TRBV6-6 and TRBJ2-5, with D perhaps matching TRBD2 (5 bases). Germline V gene data show CDR1 as MNHNY and CDR2 as SVGAGI (reference sequence). Deletions cut 0 bases from V and 4 bases from J, with 24 bases between. The CDR3 extends over 19 amino acids. In DNA form, the CDR3 reads TGTGCCAGCAGTTACTCCCATGAGGAGACTAAATTAGGAAGAGAGACCCAGTACTTC. This translates into CASSYSHEETKLGRETQYF.

J is TRBJ2-1 and V is TRBV11-2; D is perhaps TRBD1 (6 bases). V lost 5 bases and J lost 6, with 20 bases in between. Germline assignment: CDR1 SGHAT and CDR2 FQNNGV. The CDR3 has 16 residues. The CDR3 DNA is TGTGCCAGCAGCATCAACCCGGACAGTTTATTCAATGAGCAGTTCTTC. This codes for CASSINPDSLFNEQFF.

This clonotype has ten or more counts. V is TRBV7-2 and J is TRBJ2-1, with 7 bases matching TRBD2. The CDR3 covers 13 residues. Germline trimming cut 6 bases from V and 8 bases from J; bases unmatched to any gene: 7. CDR1 SGHTA and CDR2 FQGNSA come from the germline V gene. CDR3 DNA: TGTGCCAGCAGTCGGACTAGGGGCGATGAGCAGTTCTTC. It codes for CASSRTRGDEQFF.